These T cell receptor beta chains were read from a single sample in a study of OX40 agonist ivuxolimab in advanced cancers. TCRdb keeps only in-frame clones here, not all; method: immunoSEQ multiplex PCR. The data hold more than 80,000 clones, with less than 95% observed a single time. The input for sequencing was CD4+ or CD8+ T cells sorted from blood, taken in a trial of the OX40 agonist ivuxolimab. All receptors derive from an adult with an advanced solid tumor such as melanoma, head and neck, liver or kidney cancer. Each CDR3 is given with its conserved first and last residue. The D gene is left open where the match is weak. Rows may omit the clone size; those that give it use once, few, many or a size class.

v_call,clone_size,d_call,j_call,cdr3_length,cdr3_nt,cdr3_aa
TRBV19,-,-,TRBJ2-1,13,TGTGCCAGTAGTATTGGTTCCTCCAATGAGCAGTTCTTC,CASSIGSSNEQFF
TRBV7-9,-,-,TRBJ2-7,13,TGTGCCAGCAGCTTACTTAGGCCTGACGAGCAGTACTTC,CASSLLRPDEQYF
TRBV30,-,-,TRBJ2-7,11,TGTGCCTGGAGTGTGGGTTACGAGCAGTACTTC,CAWSVGYEQYF
TRBV19,-,-,TRBJ1-1,13,TGTGCCAGCCGCACAGGGAGAAGGACTGAAGCTTTCTTT,CASRTGRRTEAFF
TRBV7-2,-,-,TRBJ2-5,14,TGTGCCAGCAGCTTAGTGGGACTCCAAGAGACCCAGTACTTC,CASSLVGLQETQYF
TRBV6-5,-,-,TRBJ1-2,16,TGTGCCAGCAGTTACTCTGCTACACTGGAGAACTATGGCTACACCTTC,CASSYSATLENYGYTF
TRBV5-1,-,TRBD1,TRBJ1-1,18,TGCGCCAGCAGCCTCCCCGGGACAGCCTACCAAAAGAACACTGAAGCTTTCTTT,CASSLPGTAYQKNTEAFF
TRBV7-2,-,-,TRBJ1-5,16,TGTGCCAGCAGCCTAGGAGTGGGTAGGAAGGATCAGCCCCAGCATTTT,CASSLGVGRKDQPQHF
TRBV7-2,-,TRBD2,TRBJ2-5,16,TGTGCCAGCAGCCCTTGGACTAGCGGGGGGCAGGAGACCCAGTACTTC,CASSPWTSGGQETQYF
TRBV5-8,-,-,TRBJ2-5,15,TGTGCCACCCAGGGAGAGTACCGAAACGTAGAGACCCAGTACTTC,CATQGEYRNVETQYF
TRBV18,-,TRBD2,TRBJ2-3,16,TGTGCCAGCTCACCCCTGACTAGCGGGGGGGCAAGTACGCAGTATTTT,CASSPLTSGGASTQYF
TRBV5-1,-,-,TRBJ1-1,15,TGCGCCAGCAGCTCGGACCTTCCGGGATCCACTGAAGCTTTCTTT,CASSSDLPGSTEAFF
TRBV7-2,-,-,TRBJ2-5,15,TGTGCCAGCAGTAGAAGCCCAGCGGCTCAAGAGACCCAGTACTTC,CASSRSPAAQETQYF
TRBV6-1,-,-,TRBJ1-3,17,TGTGCCAGCAGGGAAACTAGCTTTGAGTACTCTGGAAACACCATATATTTT,CASRETSFEYSGNTIYF
TRBV27,-,-,TRBJ1-1,14,TGTGCCAGCAGTTTATTTCCCCGGGAGGCTGAAGCTTTCTTT,CASSLFPREAEAFF
TRBV25-1,-,-,TRBJ1-6,16,TGTGCCAGCAGTGTACCGGGTACAGGGAATGGTTCACCCCTCCACTTT,CASSVPGTGNGSPLHF
TRBV12-5,-,-,TRBJ2-5,14,TGTGCTAGTGCAAGAGGGGACAACCGGGGGACCCAGTACTTC,CASARGDNRGTQYF
TRBV29-1,-,-,TRBJ2-1,13,TGCAGCGTTGACGGACCGATTTCCAATGAGCAGTTCTTC,CSVDGPISNEQFF
TRBV7-3,-,TRBD2,TRBJ2-2,17,TGTGCCAGCAGCTCGAGACCGGGACTAGCGGGGACCGGGGAGCTGTTTTTT,CASSSRPGLAGTGELFF
TRBV30,-,-,TRBJ2-3,16,TGTGCCTGGAGTGCCCTCACAGGCCCCCGGGGTGTGACGCAGTATTTT,CAWSALTGPRGVTQYF
TRBV5-5,-,TRBD1,TRBJ2-7,16,TGTGCCAGCAGCCTATTCAGGGGGACAGGGGGCTTCGAGCAGTACTTC,CASSLFRGTGGFEQYF
TRBV7-2,-,-,TRBJ1-2,13,TGTGCCAGCAGCTCACCGCCCGATTATGGCTACACCTTC,CASSSPPDYGYTF
TRBV28,-,TRBD1,TRBJ2-2,15,TGTGCCAGCAGTTTGGGGACAGGCGGGACCGGGGAGCTGTTTTTT,CASSLGTGGTGELFF
TRBV5-1,-,-,TRBJ2-2,12,TGCGCCAGCCGCGAGGTTTCCGGGGAGCTGTTTTTT,CASREVSGELFF
TRBV10-3,-,-,TRBJ1-1,13,TGTGCCATCAGTGAGCCTCGGACAGTTGAAGCTTTCTTT,CAISEPRTVEAFF
TRBV27,once,TRBD2,TRBJ2-7,15,TGCTCCGCCTCCTCGGTGGGCGGGGGGGCCTACGAGCAGTACTTC,CSASSVGGGAYEQYF
TRBV5-1,-,-,TRBJ2-3,15,TGCGCCAGCAGCTTGATAGGGGCAGACACAGATACGCAGTATTTT,CASSLIGADTDTQYF
TRBV28,few,-,TRBJ2-7,12,TGTGCCAGCAGTGGACAGCCCTACGAGCAGTACTTC,CASSGQPYEQYF
TRBV21-1,-,-,TRBJ2-4,16,TGTGCCAGCAGCACATGCAGGAGCCTAGCCAAAAACATTCAGTACTTC,CASSTCRSLAKNIQYF
TRBV29-1,-,-,TRBJ1-4,13,TGCAGCGTTCCCCGGGGTTCGGGTGAAAAACTGTTTTTT,CSVPRGSGEKLFF
TRBV2,-,-,TRBJ1-3,14,TGTGCCAGCCGCAGGGAGACTATTGGGGACACCATATATTTT,CASRRETIGDTIYF
TRBV28,-,-,TRBJ2-3,14,TGTGCCAGCAGATTACAGGTGAACACAGATACGCAGTATTTT,CASRLQVNTDTQYF
TRBV5-6,-,-,TRBJ2-7,14,TGTGCCAGCAGCTTTGGCAGGGCCTCCTACGAGCAGTACTTC,CASSFGRASYEQYF
TRBV2,once,TRBD1,TRBJ2-1,14,TGTGCCAGCAGTCGGGACAGCGCTGACAATGAGCAGTTCTTC,CASSRDSADNEQFF
TRBV6-1,-,-,TRBJ1-4,18,TGTGCCAGCAGTGAACGAATAGTTGGGGCTGAGAGGAATGAAAAACTGTTTTTT,CASSERIVGAERNEKLFF
TRBV2,-,TRBD1,TRBJ1-1,12,TGTGCCAGCAGTTGGGGGACAGGTGAAGCTTTCTTT,CASSWGTGEAFF
TRBV28,once,TRBD2,TRBJ2-3,14,TGTGCCAGCAGTTCGGGGGGAGGCACAGATACGCAGTATTTT,CASSSGGGTDTQYF
TRBV18,-,TRBD1,TRBJ2-7,16,TGTGCCAGCTCACCGCCCTCGGGACAGGGGTCCTACGAGCAGTACTTC,CASSPPSGQGSYEQYF
TRBV28,-,-,TRBJ2-7,15,TGTGCCAGCAGTTTCGCTTTCACAGGGTTGGGGGAGCAGTACTTC,CASSFAFTGLGEQYF
TRBV5-1,-,-,TRBJ2-1,14,TGCGCCAGCAGCTTGTTACTAGACTACAATGAGCAGTTCTTC,CASSLLLDYNEQFF
TRBV9,-,TRBD1,TRBJ1-2,14,TGTGCCAGCAGCGCAACAGGGGGCTTTTATGGCTACACCTTC,CASSATGGFYGYTF
TRBV15,-,-,TRBJ2-3,17,TGTGCCACCAGCAGAGATTTCGAGGCGGGGCGGACAGATACGCAGTATTTT,CATSRDFEAGRTDTQYF
TRBV2,-,-,TRBJ2-7,13,TGTGCCAGCAGTTTCGAGAGCTCCTACGAGCAGTACTTC,CASSFESSYEQYF
TRBV28,-,-,TRBJ2-2,15,TGTGCCAGCAGTTTAGGGGGCTCGGTCACCGGGGAGCTGTTTTTT,CASSLGGSVTGELFF
TRBV6-5,-,-,TRBJ2-3,15,-,CASSYFGPRADTQYF
TRBV28,once,-,TRBJ1-1,14,TGTGCCAGCAGTCCCGGGGGGCCGAGCACTGAAGCTTTCTTT,CASSPGGPSTEAFF
TRBV11-2,-,-,TRBJ2-5,12,TGTGCCAGCTGGGGGCCAGATGAGACCCAGTACTTC,CASWGPDETQYF
TRBV6-1,-,-,TRBJ1-2,13,TGTGCCAGCAGTGTTCGGACAGAAGTGGCTGGCACCTTC,CASSVRTEVAGTF
TRBV19,-,-,TRBJ2-1,13,TGTGCCAGTAGTACCAAGACCCGCAATGAGCAGTTCTTC,CASSTKTRNEQFF
TRBV28,-,-,TRBJ2-4,13,TGTGCCAGCAGTTTGATAGGCAGGGACATTCAGTACTTC,CASSLIGRDIQYF
TRBV4-2,-,-,TRBJ1-2,13,TGTGCCAGCAGCCCTCCGCTCAGGGATGGCTACACCTTC,CASSPPLRDGYTF
TRBV29-1,-,-,TRBJ1-1,13,TGCAGCGTTGAAGATAGGCAAGACACTGAAGCTTTCTTT,CSVEDRQDTEAFF
TRBV29-1,-,-,TRBJ2-2,13,TGCAGCGTTGACCGGACGCGAGGCGGGGAGCTGTTTTTT,CSVDRTRGGELFF
TRBV28,-,-,TRBJ1-4,14,TGTGCCAGCAGTTTACACACAGGGAATGAAAAACTGTTTTTT,CASSLHTGNEKLFF
TRBV30,-,-,TRBJ2-3,14,TGTGCCTGGAGGGCCGGACAGTACACAGATACGCAGTATTTT,CAWRAGQYTDTQYF
TRBV6-5,-,-,TRBJ2-2,13,TGTGCCAGCAGTGGGGGGCGGACCGGGGAGCTGTTTTTT,CASSGGRTGELFF
TRBV4-2,-,TRBD1,TRBJ2-1,16,TGTGCCAGCAGCCAAGGGGGGACAGCCTTGAACAATGAGCAGTTCTTC,CASSQGGTALNNEQFF
TRBV27,-,-,TRBJ2-1,15,TGTGCCAGCAGTCCAGCCTCCAAGATTTACAATGAGCAGTTCTTC,CASSPASKIYNEQFF
TRBV30,few,-,TRBJ1-2,12,TGTGCCTGGAGTGTAGCTAACTATGGCTACACCTTC,CAWSVANYGYTF